Here is one T cell receptor (beta chain) with its context. Antigen specificity is unknown. Other DNA sequences in the sample encode the same CDR3. These data belong to a study of cytomegalovirus exposure and HLA in healthy donors. Overall study results and limits: It was in a later analysis that TCR association rates were seen to vary by HLA locus, highest for DRB1 and lowest for HLA-C. A later analysis, which compared TCR beta chains of equal frequency, found the HLA-associated ones more clonally expanded. A missense variant in DCLRE1C was later tied to TCR beta V- and J-gene trimming.

With 60 Vbeta and 13 Jbeta primers, the PCR was carried out. TCRdb's table, derived via immunoSEQ multiplex PCR, lists solely in-frame clones and lacks some. Recorded here are roughly 73,000 clones; the top ten clones represent 6.5% to 9%. The TCR comes from a female donor in good health and CMV-seropositive. Sequences were obtained from PBMCs.

CDR3 residues: CASSPDSGNQPQHF. The CDR3 nucleotides are TGTGCCAGCTCGCCCGACAGTGGCAATCAGCCCCAGCATTTT. V gene TRBV18 combines with J gene TRBJ1-5; D is possibly TRBD1 (5 bases). This CDR3 region has 14 residues. CDR1 and CDR2 (germline): KGHSH, LQKENI. Deletions cut 6 bases from V and 2 bases from J, with 11 bases between.